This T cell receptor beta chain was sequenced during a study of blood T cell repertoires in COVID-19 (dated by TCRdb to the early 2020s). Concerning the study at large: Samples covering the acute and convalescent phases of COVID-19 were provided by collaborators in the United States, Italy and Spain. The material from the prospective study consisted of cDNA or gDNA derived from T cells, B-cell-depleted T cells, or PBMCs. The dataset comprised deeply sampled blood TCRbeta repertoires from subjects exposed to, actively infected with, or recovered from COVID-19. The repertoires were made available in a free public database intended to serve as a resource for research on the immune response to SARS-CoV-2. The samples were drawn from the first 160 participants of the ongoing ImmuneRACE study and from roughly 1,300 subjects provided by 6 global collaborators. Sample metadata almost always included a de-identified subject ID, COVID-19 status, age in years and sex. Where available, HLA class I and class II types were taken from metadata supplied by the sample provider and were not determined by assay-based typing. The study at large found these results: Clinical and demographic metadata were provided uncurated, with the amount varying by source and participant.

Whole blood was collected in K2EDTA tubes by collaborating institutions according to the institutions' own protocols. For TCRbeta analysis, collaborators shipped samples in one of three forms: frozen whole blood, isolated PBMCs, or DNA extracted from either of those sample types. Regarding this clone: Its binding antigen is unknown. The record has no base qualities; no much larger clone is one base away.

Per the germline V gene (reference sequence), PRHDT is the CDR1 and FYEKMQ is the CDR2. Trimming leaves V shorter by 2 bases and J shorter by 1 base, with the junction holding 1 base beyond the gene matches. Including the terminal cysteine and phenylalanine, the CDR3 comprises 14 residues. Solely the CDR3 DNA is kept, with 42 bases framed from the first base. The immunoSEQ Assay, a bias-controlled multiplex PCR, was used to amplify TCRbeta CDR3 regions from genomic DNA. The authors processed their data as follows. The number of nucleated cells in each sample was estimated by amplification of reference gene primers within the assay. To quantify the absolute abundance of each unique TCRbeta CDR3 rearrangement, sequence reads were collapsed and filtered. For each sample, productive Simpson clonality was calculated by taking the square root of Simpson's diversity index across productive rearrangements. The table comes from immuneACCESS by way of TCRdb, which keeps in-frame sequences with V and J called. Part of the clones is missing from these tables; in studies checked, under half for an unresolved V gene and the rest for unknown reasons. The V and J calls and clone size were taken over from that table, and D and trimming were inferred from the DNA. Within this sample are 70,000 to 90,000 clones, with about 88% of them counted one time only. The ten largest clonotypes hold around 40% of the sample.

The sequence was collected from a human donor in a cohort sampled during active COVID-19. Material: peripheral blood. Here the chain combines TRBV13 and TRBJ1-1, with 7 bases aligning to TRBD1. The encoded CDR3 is CASSLQGGNTEAFF. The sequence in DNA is TGTGCCAGCAGCTTACAGGGGGGGAACACTGAAGCTTTCTTT. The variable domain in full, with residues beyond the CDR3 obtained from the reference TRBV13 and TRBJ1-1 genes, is AAGVIQSPRHLIKEKRETATLKCYPIPRHDTVYWYQQGPGQDPQFLISFYEKMQSDKGSIPDRFSAQQFSDYHSELNMSSLELGDSALYFCASSLQGGNTEAFFGQGTRLTVV.